Given below is one T cell receptor (beta chain) in context. This clonotype has more than one count but fewer than ten. Its antigen is unknown. Nothing much larger sits one base from this clone, and base qualities are not available. The treatment or condition label corresponds to: allogeneic hematopoietic cell transplantation with graft depleted of TCRalphabeta T cells and CD19 B cells. The transplant recipients were children given TCRalphabeta/CD19-depleted allogeneic hematopoietic cell grafts. The data were taken from a study of T-cell reconstitution after alpha-beta-depleted transplantation in children (TCRdb year 2016). Turning to the overall study: Using TCR repertoire profiling, the study quantitatively followed how T-cell immune reconstitution unfolded in children after TCRalphabeta/CD19-depleted allogeneic hematopoietic cell transplantation.

Broad study findings and their caveats: The high TCRbeta diversity at day 60 in some patients was ascribed to recipient T cells and intrathymic progenitors that had survived conditioning. Hyperexpanded clone frequencies declined over subsequent months; after one year, T-cell counts and TCRbeta diversity were mostly attributed to newly produced T cells. Apparently early alphabetaT-cell count recovery about two months after transplant reportedly relied on only several hundred rapidly expanded clones derived from non-depleted graft cells.

Libraries were made using PCR. This sample was sequenced with an Illumina HiSeq 2500. TCR library preparation used molecular barcoding, with unique molecular identifiers applied to normalize quantification of the TCRbeta repertoire. The raw public data were reprocessed by TCRdb itself: fastp quality trimming at Q25, MiXCR clonotype calling, in-frame beta chains only. One record per CDR3 amino acid sequence lists the most common genes and DNA. This sample is represented by about 600,000 distinct CDR3 sequences; roughly 24% of them were singletons. The top ten clones comprise around an eighth of the sample. The sequencing used PBMCs, mostly from graft donor cells, collected 360 days after TCRalphabeta/CD19-depleted stem cell transplant. The TCR sequence derives from a boy in the first two years of life who had a stem cell transplant for acute myeloid leukemia, so the T cells may come from the graft donor.

The bases read TGTGCCAGCACACAAAATCCCTACGAGCAGTACGTC. This yields the protein CASTQNPYEQYV. The receptor chain draws on TRBV9 and TRBJ2-7, with the D gene uncertain. The CDR3 starts with the cysteine, ends with the valine, and has 12 residues. Here the CDR3 DNA is all that survives: 36 bases in frame from base 1. Cut back by 6 bases and 2 bases, the V and J ends lie 9 bases apart. As encoded in the germline V gene, CDR1 is SGDLS while CDR2 is YYNGEE.